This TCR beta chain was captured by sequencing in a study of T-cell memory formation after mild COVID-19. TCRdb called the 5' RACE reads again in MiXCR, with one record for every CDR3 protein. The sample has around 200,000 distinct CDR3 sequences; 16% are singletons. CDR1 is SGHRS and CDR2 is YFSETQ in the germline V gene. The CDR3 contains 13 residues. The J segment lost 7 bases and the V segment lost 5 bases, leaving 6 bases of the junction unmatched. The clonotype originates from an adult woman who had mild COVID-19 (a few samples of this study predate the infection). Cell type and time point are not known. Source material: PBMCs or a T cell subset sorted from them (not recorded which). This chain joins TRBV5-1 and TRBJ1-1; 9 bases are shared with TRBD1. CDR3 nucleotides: TGCGCCAGCAGTTCTGACAGGGGGAATGAAGCTTTCTTT. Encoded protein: CASSSDRGNEAFF.